The sequence of this T cell receptor (beta chain) was determined in a study of siplizumab effects on memory and regulatory T cells. Study-wide points: Naive T cells were seen as more diverse than memory cells and as major alloresponse contributors. Siplizumab significantly decreased alloreactive sequences from unstimulated CD4+ memory cells.

This clone is a singleton in its sample. Its antigen is unknown. The CDR3 sequence is 12 residues long. Trimming left V 2 bases short and J 4 bases short, with 8 bases between. Germline CDR1 is GTSNPN and CDR2 is SVGIG (reference sequence). Clones were sequenced by immunoSEQ multiplex PCR, and TCRdb holds only the in-frame ones, with some missing. The repertoire holds some 120,000 clones, with about 93% as singletons. The specimen sequenced was non-Treg CD4+ T cells sorted from blood. The rearrangement links TRBV30 to TRBJ1-2; the D gene is possibly TRBD1 (6 bases). The receptor was isolated from a human donor in good health. In DNA form, the CDR3 reads TGTGCCTGGAGTTCAGGGGTCTATGGCTACACCTTC. Its protein product is CAWSSGVYGYTF.